The T cell receptor beta chain described here comes from a study of blood T cell repertoires in COVID-19. Across the study: The samples span acute and convalescent COVID-19 from the United States, Italy and Spain. In each case, the material was cDNA or gDNA derived from T cells, B-cell-depleted T cells, or PBMCs.

Germline CDR1 is SGDLS and CDR2 is YYNGEE. With 4 bases removed from V and 2 bases from J, the gap between germline ends came to 12 bases. The CDR3 loop spans 14 amino acids. As processed by the authors: The authors estimated nucleated cell counts from reference gene primer amplification. The table came from immunoSEQ multiplex PCR; TCRdb's copy has only in-frame clones and leaves some out. The V and J calls and clone size come from that table; D and trimming were worked out from the DNA. The sample records about 250,000 clones, roughly 83% being singletons. This sequence was found in a man in his forties with acute or convalescent COVID-19. The chain joins TRBV9 to TRBJ2-5; tentative D call: TRBD2 (6 bases). The sample was peripheral blood. CDR3 bases: TGTGCCAGCAGCCCACGGGACTTTCAAGAGACCCAGTACTTC. Translation gives CASSPRDFQETQYF.